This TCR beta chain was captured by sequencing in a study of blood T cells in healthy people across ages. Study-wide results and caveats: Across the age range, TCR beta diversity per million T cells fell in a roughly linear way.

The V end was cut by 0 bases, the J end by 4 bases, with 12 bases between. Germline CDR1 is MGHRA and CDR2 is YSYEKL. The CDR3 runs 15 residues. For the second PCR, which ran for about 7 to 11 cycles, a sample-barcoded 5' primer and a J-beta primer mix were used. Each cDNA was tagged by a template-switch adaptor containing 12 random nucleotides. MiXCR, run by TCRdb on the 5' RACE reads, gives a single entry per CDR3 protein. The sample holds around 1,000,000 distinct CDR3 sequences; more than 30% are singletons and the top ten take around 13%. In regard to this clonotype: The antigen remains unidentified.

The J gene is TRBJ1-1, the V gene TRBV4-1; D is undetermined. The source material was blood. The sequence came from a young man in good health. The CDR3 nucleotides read TGCGCCAGCAGCCAAGATTGGCGGGATGGCACTGAAGCTTTCTTT. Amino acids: CASSQDWRDGTEAFF.